Listed below are T cell receptor beta chains from one sample, sequenced in a study of control samples from healthy donors and cancer patients. The assay was immunoSEQ multiplex PCR, and TCRdb's table has in-frame clones only and misses some. Of tens of thousands of clones listed, about 88% are singletons. The sequenced sample consisted of blood. Every receptor here comes from a woman in her forties or fifties in good health. Both conserved end residues are part of each CDR3. D genes are given only for firm matches. The listing skips clone size in some rows; elsewhere it reads once, few, many or a size class.

J gene: TRBJ2-7; clone size: .; V gene: TRBV21-1; D gene: .; CDR3 DNA: TGTGCCATCTTAAAGGGGCGGGAGTGGTACGAGCAGTACTTC; CDR3 protein: CAILKGREWYEQYF
J gene: TRBJ2-3; clone size: .; V gene: TRBV6-2/TRBV6-3; D gene: TRBD1; CDR3 DNA: TGTGTCAGCAGCCCCCGGCGACAGGGGGCACAAGATACGCAGTATTTT; CDR3 protein: CVSSPRRQGAQDTQYF
J gene: TRBJ1-1; clone size: .; V gene: TRBV5-1; D gene: .; CDR3 DNA: TGCGCCAGCAGCCGAGACCCTAAGAACACTGAAGCTTTCTTT; CDR3 protein: CASSRDPKNTEAFF
J gene: TRBJ2-2; clone size: .; V gene: TRBV7-2; D gene: .; CDR3 DNA: TGTGCCAGCAGCCCCATGGGCACCGGGGAGCTGTTTTTT; CDR3 protein: CASSPMGTGELFF
J gene: TRBJ1-5; clone size: .; V gene: TRBV28; D gene: .; CDR3 DNA: TGTGCCAGCAGTTGGGGGGCTGGACGTCAGCCCCAGCATTTT; CDR3 protein: CASSWGAGRQPQHF
J gene: TRBJ2-1; clone size: .; V gene: TRBV5-1; D gene: TRBD2; CDR3 DNA: TGCGCCAGCAGCCCCATCGGGACTAGCGGGAGCGATGAGCAGTTCTTC; CDR3 protein: CASSPIGTSGSDEQFF
J gene: TRBJ2-4; clone size: .; V gene: TRBV2; D gene: .; CDR3 DNA: TGTGCCAGCAGCACTTCAGGGGCCAAAAACATTCAGTACTTC; CDR3 protein: CASSTSGAKNIQYF
J gene: TRBJ2-3; clone size: .; V gene: TRBV19; D gene: .; CDR3 DNA: TGTGCCAGTGAGGGGGACCATACAGATACGCAGTATTTT; CDR3 protein: CASEGDHTDTQYF
J gene: TRBJ1-5; clone size: .; V gene: TRBV19; D gene: .; CDR3 DNA: TGTGCCAGTGCGCCCCTTCAGCAAGGGTATAGCAATCAGCCCCAGCATTTT; CDR3 protein: CASAPLQQGYSNQPQHF
J gene: TRBJ2-5; clone size: .; V gene: TRBV30; D gene: TRBD2; CDR3 DNA: TGTGCCTGGAGTGTAATGAGGTTGACTAGCGGGAGGGCCCGGGAGACCCAGTACTTC; CDR3 protein: CAWSVMRLTSGRARETQYF
J gene: TRBJ1-2; clone size: .; V gene: TRBV30; D gene: .; CDR3 DNA: TGTGCCTGGAGTGTAGGAGGGGATACCTATGGCTACACCTTC; CDR3 protein: CAWSVGGDTYGYTF
J gene: TRBJ2-3; clone size: .; V gene: TRBV5-6; D gene: .; CDR3 DNA: TGTGCCAGCAGCTTGGCGTTTGACACAGATACGCAGTATTTT; CDR3 protein: CASSLAFDTDTQYF
J gene: TRBJ2-3; clone size: .; V gene: TRBV2; D gene: TRBD2; CDR3 DNA: TGTGCCAGCATCGGGAGCGGGAGTGTGGATACGCAGTATTTT; CDR3 protein: CASIGSGSVDTQYF
J gene: TRBJ1-4; clone size: .; V gene: TRBV15; D gene: .; CDR3 DNA: TGTGCCACCAGCAGAGTAGGGGAAGACTATGAAAAACTGTTTTTT; CDR3 protein: CATSRVGEDYEKLFF
J gene: TRBJ2-3; clone size: few; V gene: TRBV20-1; D gene: .; CDR3 DNA: TGCAGTGCTAGTCGGCCTAGCGCCCTCACAGATACGCAGTATTTT; CDR3 protein: CSASRPSALTDTQYF
J gene: TRBJ1-2; clone size: .; V gene: TRBV3-1/TRBV3-2; D gene: .; CDR3 DNA: TGTGCCAGCAGCAGGGGAGGGAAACACTATGGCTACACCTTC; CDR3 protein: CASSRGGKHYGYTF
J gene: TRBJ1-2; clone size: .; V gene: TRBV4-1; D gene: .; CDR3 DNA: TGCGCCAGCAGCCAAGGCAACCTCCTTCGATCCTCCAATGGCTACACCTTC; CDR3 protein: CASSQGNLLRSSNGYTF
J gene: TRBJ1-2; clone size: .; V gene: TRBV28; D gene: .; CDR3 DNA: TGTGCCAGCAGTTTTGTCGCTAACTATGGCTACACCTTC; CDR3 protein: CASSFVANYGYTF
J gene: TRBJ1-4; clone size: .; V gene: TRBV5-1; D gene: TRBD1; CDR3 DNA: TGCGCCAGCAGCACCGGGACAGGGGGCTCGGGTAATGAAAAACTGTTTTTT; CDR3 protein: CASSTGTGGSGNEKLFF
J gene: TRBJ2-7; clone size: .; V gene: TRBV5-1; D gene: TRBD1; CDR3 DNA: TGCGCCAGCAGCTTGGGGACAGGGACCTACGAGCAGTACTTC; CDR3 protein: CASSLGTGTYEQYF
J gene: TRBJ1-4; clone size: .; V gene: TRBV5-5; D gene: TRBD1; CDR3 DNA: TGTGCCAGCAGCCCACCCGACAGGGGGGCCCTCTTTCCTAATGAAAAACTGTTTTTT; CDR3 protein: CASSPPDRGALFPNEKLFF
J gene: TRBJ2-3; clone size: .; V gene: TRBV28; D gene: .; CDR3 DNA: TGTGCCAGCAGTTCCTACGGACAGAGCACAGATACGCAGTATTTT; CDR3 protein: CASSSYGQSTDTQYF
J gene: TRBJ2-3; clone size: .; V gene: TRBV29-1; D gene: TRBD2; CDR3 DNA: TGCAGCGTTTTAGAGCGGGAGCGCACAGATACGCAGTATTTT; CDR3 protein: CSVLERERTDTQYF
J gene: TRBJ2-1; clone size: .; V gene: TRBV7-9; D gene: TRBD2; CDR3 DNA: TGTGCCAGCAGCTTAGGGGGAACGGGAGGGCCCAATGAGCAGTTCTTC; CDR3 protein: CASSLGGTGGPNEQFF
J gene: TRBJ2-3; clone size: .; V gene: TRBV6-2/TRBV6-3; D gene: .; CDR3 DNA: TGTGCCAGCAGTTACGCAGGGAGAGGGCATCCAGATACGCAGTATTTT; CDR3 protein: CASSYAGRGHPDTQYF
J gene: TRBJ2-2; clone size: .; V gene: TRBV6-1; D gene: TRBD1; CDR3 DNA: TGTGCCAGCAGTGCCGGGACAGGGGCCAACACCGGGGAGCTGTTTTTT; CDR3 protein: CASSAGTGANTGELFF
J gene: TRBJ1-1; clone size: few; V gene: TRBV5-6; D gene: .; CDR3 DNA: TGTGCCAGCAGCTTGGGGAGGGGCCAGCACACTGAAGCTTTCTTT; CDR3 protein: CASSLGRGQHTEAFF
J gene: TRBJ2-1; clone size: large; V gene: TRBV5-5; D gene: .; CDR3 DNA: TGTGCCAGCAGCCCCTGGGGTGGCGGGATAAATGAGCAGTTCTTC; CDR3 protein: CASSPWGGGINEQFF
J gene: TRBJ1-2; clone size: few; V gene: TRBV7-9; D gene: .; CDR3 DNA: TGTGCCAGCAGCTCGTCGCAGGGTAACTATGGCTACACCTTC; CDR3 protein: CASSSSQGNYGYTF
J gene: TRBJ2-7; clone size: few; V gene: TRBV5-6; D gene: TRBD1; CDR3 DNA: TGTGCCAGCAGCTTGACCAGGGGGCTTGAGCAGTACTTC; CDR3 protein: CASSLTRGLEQYF
J gene: TRBJ1-2; clone size: .; V gene: TRBV3-1/TRBV3-2; D gene: .; CDR3 DNA: TGTGCCAGCAGCCAATACGGAATTGGGAGTGGCTACACCTTC; CDR3 protein: CASSQYGIGSGYTF
J gene: TRBJ1-5; clone size: .; V gene: TRBV27; D gene: TRBD1; CDR3 DNA: TGTGCCAGCAGTTATGGGACAGGGGGCAAACAGCCCCAGCATTTT; CDR3 protein: CASSYGTGGKQPQHF
J gene: TRBJ2-4; clone size: .; V gene: TRBV4-1; D gene: .; CDR3 DNA: TGCGCCAGCAGCCGTCGACAGTTGGGGGACATTCAGTACTTC; CDR3 protein: CASSRRQLGDIQYF
J gene: TRBJ1-2; clone size: .; V gene: TRBV24-1; D gene: .; CDR3 DNA: TGTGCCACCAGTGAAGGCCTTTACTACACCTTC; CDR3 protein: CATSEGLYYTF
J gene: TRBJ1-5; clone size: few; V gene: TRBV30; D gene: .; CDR3 DNA: TGTGCCTGGAGTGCGGGCTTCATGAGCAATCAGCCCCAGCATTTT; CDR3 protein: CAWSAGFMSNQPQHF